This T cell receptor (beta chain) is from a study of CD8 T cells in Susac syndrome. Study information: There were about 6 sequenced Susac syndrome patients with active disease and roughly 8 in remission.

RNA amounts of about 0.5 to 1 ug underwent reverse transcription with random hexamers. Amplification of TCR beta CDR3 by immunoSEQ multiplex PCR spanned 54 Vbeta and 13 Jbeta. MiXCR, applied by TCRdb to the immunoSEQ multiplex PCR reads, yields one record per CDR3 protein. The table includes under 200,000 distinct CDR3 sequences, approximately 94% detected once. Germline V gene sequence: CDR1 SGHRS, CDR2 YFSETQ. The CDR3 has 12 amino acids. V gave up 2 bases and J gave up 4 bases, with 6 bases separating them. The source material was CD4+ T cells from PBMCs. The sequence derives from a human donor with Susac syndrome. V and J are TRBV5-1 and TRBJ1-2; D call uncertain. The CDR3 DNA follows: TGCGCCAGCAGCTTCCTGGGCTATGGCTACACCTTC. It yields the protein CASSFLGYGYTF.